The 32 T cell receptor beta chains in this list originate from one sample, sequenced in a study of T cell repertoires in cytomegalovirus infection. TCRdb re-called the reads with MiXCR, one entry per CDR3 protein. The table lists roughly 280,000 distinct CDR3 sequences, approximately 14% of them singletons. The sequenced sample consisted of PBMCs. All receptors come from a human donor in good health (CMV status not recorded). Some clones in this sample may be carry-over from other donors' samples.

V is TRBV28 and J is TRBJ2-2, with 7 bases matching TRBD2. The V and J ends lost 7 bases and 1 base, in that order; junction bases with no gene match: 12. This CDR3 is built from 17 residues. The germline V gene has CDR1 MDHEN and CDR2 SYDVKM. The CDR3 DNA sequence: TGTGCCAGCACCGCCCTCCCTAGCGGAGGGAACACCGGGGAGCTGTTTTTT. It codes for CASTALPSGGNTGELFF.

CDR3 bases: TGTGCCAGTAGTCCGACTAGCGGGATCCGAGGAGGCGGGGAGCTGTTTTTT. Translation gives CASSPTSGIRGGGELFF. The V call is TRBV19, the J call TRBJ2-2; TRBD2 agrees at 11 bases. The CDR3 is made up of 17 amino acids. Germline V gene lookup returns CDR1 LNHDA and CDR2 SQIVND (reference sequence). V shed 5 bases and J 7 bases; nucleotides not matched to a gene: 12.

The CDR3, as DNA: TGTGCCAGCAGCTTAGCGCCCGGGACTAGCTTCACACGGGCGTACGAGCAGTACTTC. Its translation: CASSLAPGTSFTRAYEQYF. The J gene is TRBJ2-7, the V gene TRBV7-2; 9 bases agree with TRBD2. This CDR3 is 19 amino acids long. Germline values: CDR1 SGHTA, CDR2 FQGNSA. The J segment lost 4 bases and the V segment lost 0 bases, leaving 16 bases of the junction unmatched.

A few counts support this clonotype. This sequence joins TRBV7-3 and TRBJ2-1, with unresolved D. From germline, CDR1 is SGHTA and CDR2 FQGTGA. The CDR3 spans 12 residues. V was pared by 3 bases and J by 10 bases, with 10 bases between. CDR3 DNA: TGTGCCAGCAGCTTCCTCGGCACCGAGCAGTTCTTC. As protein: CASSFLGTEQFF.

This clonotype showed up many times. The genes are TRBV7-2 and TRBJ1-1; possibly TRBD1 for D (5 bases). CDR1 is SGHTA, CDR2 FQGNSA, per germline. V lost 2 bases and J 11 bases, leaving 12 bases between the germline ends. The CDR3 sequence is 12 residues long. The CDR3 DNA sequence: TGTGCCAGCAGCTTATATCAGGGACGGGCTTTCTTT. It yields the protein CASSLYQGRAFF.

This clonotype was seen only a few times. The V gene is TRBV29-1, the J gene TRBJ1-1; D gene ambiguous. V lost 7 bases and J lost 7, with 13 bases in between. Germline CDR1 reads SQVTM; CDR2 reads ANQGSEA. This CDR3 has 11 amino acids. The CDR3 DNA reads as TGCAGCGCTTCTTCGAGGGATGAAGCTTTCTTT. Protein: CSASSRDEAFF. Variable domain in full (rest from reference TRBV29-1 and TRBJ1-1): SAVISQKPSRDICQRGTSLTIQCQVDSQVTMMFWYRQQPGQSLTLIATANQGSEATYESGFVIDKFPISRPNLTFSTLTVSNMSPEDSSIYLCSASSRDEAFFGQGTRLTVV.

In this sample, this clonotype turned up many times. The rearrangement links TRBV18 to TRBJ1-1; TRBD1 is a possible D gene (5 bases). The CDR3 runs to 14 residues. Trimming took 4 bases from V and 3 from J, leaving 12 bases between them. Germline CDR1 and CDR2: KGHSH and LQKENI. CDR3 loop: CASSRTDRDTEAFF. CDR3 DNA sequence: TGTGCCAGCTCACGTACTGACAGAGACACTGAAGCTTTCTTT. The variable domain in full, completed from reference TRBV18 and TRBJ1-1, reads NAGVMQNPRHLVRRRGQEARLRCSPMKGHSHVYWYRQLPEEGLKFMVYLQKENIIDESGMPKERFSAEFPKEGPSILRIQQVVRGDSAAYFCASSRTDRDTEAFFGQGTRLTVV.

The chain uses TRBV3-1 and TRBJ2-1, with TRBD2 matching over 7 bases. Germline trimming cut 3 bases from V and 9 bases from J; bases unmatched to any gene: 8. In germline, CDR1 is LGHDT, CDR2 YNNKEL (reference sequence). The CDR3 totals 14 residues. The chain's CDR3 is CASSQSLAVREQFF. In nucleotides, the CDR3 is TGTGCCAGCAGCCAGAGTCTAGCGGTACGTGAGCAGTTCTTC.

V is TRBV6-1 and J is TRBJ1-1, with no clear D. V lost 2 bases and J 4 bases, leaving 11 bases between the germline ends. CDR3 length: 14 residues. Per the germline V gene, CDR1 is MNHNS and CDR2 is SASEGT. The CDR3 protein is CASSERGGRTEAFF. CDR3 sequence (DNA): TGTGCCAGCAGTGAACGGGGTGGACGCACTGAAGCTTTCTTT.

This clonotype was observed a handful of times. The chain links TRBV14 to TRBJ1-5; no definite D call. The CDR3 has 17 amino acids. The V end was cut by 0 bases, the J end by 1 base, with 13 bases between. In germline, CDR1 is SGHDN, CDR2 FVKESK. CDR3 loop: CASSQDLGRESNQPQHF. CDR3 in DNA: TGTGCCAGCAGCCAAGATCTCGGCAGAGAGAGCAATCAGCCCCAGCATTTT.

This clonotype was detected many times. CDR3 nucleotide sequence: TGTGCCAGCAGCCCGAGGACTAGCGGGAGATTCACAGATACGCAGTATTTT. This gives the protein CASSPRTSGRFTDTQYF. The V and J genes are TRBV7-2 and TRBJ2-3; 13 positions match TRBD2. The germline V gene encodes CDR1 SGHTA and CDR2 FQGNSA. The CDR3 runs to 17 residues. After removal of 5 bases from V and 2 bases from J, the junction contained 7 bases not matched to a gene.

There are many counts of this clonotype. The V call is TRBV4-1, the J call TRBJ2-7, with 9 nucleotides matching TRBD2. CDR1 and CDR2 from the germline V gene are MGHRA and YSYEKL. V trimming: 2 bases; J trimming: 0 bases; junction bases outside the gene matches: 2. The length of the CDR3 is 15 residues. This chain's CDR3 is CASSQTSGYSYEQYF. The CDR3, as DNA: TGCGCCAGCAGCCAAACTAGCGGGTACTCCTACGAGCAGTACTTC.

This clonotype has at least ten counts. This chain links TRBV11-2 with TRBJ2-7; TRBD1 matches at 7 bases. CDR1 and CDR2 from the germline V gene are SGHAT and FQNNGV. There are 14 residues in the CDR3. V dropped 0 bases and J dropped 6; count of bases not matched to a gene: 5. The CDR3 nucleotides read TGTGCCAGCAGCTTAGACGGGACAGAAAGCGAGCAGTACTTC. Protein: CASSLDGTESEQYF.

The chain links TRBV4-2 to TRBJ1-1; D is perhaps TRBD1 (5 bases). V dropped 0 bases and J dropped 0 bases, with 17 bases sitting between them. The CDR3 contains 18 residues. The germline V gene encodes CDR1 LGHNA and CDR2 YNFKEQ. CDR3: CASSQEAGGGGVNTEAFF. The CDR3 nucleotides are TGTGCCAGCAGCCAAGAAGCTGGAGGCGGGGGGGTGAACACTGAAGCTTTCTTT.

There are a few counts of this clonotype. This sequence joins TRBV18 and TRBJ1-3; D call uncertain. V lost 2 bases to trimming and J lost 3 bases, with 8 bases between them. There are 14 residues in the CDR3. Germline-derived CDR1 and CDR2 are KGHSH and LQKENI. Here the CDR3 reads CASSPTAFGNTIYF. The CDR3 DNA reads TGTGCCAGCTCACCAACAGCATTTGGAAACACCATATATTTT.

The rearrangement links TRBV20-1 to TRBJ2-7; D might be TRBD2 (5 bases). CDR1 is DFQATT, CDR2 SNEGSKA, per germline (reference sequence). Deletions cut 3 bases from V and 2 bases from J, with 17 bases between. CDR3 length: 15 amino acids. CDR3 DNA sequence: TGCAGTGCTAGGGGTGGCCGGGGTCCCCCCTACGAGCAGTACTTC. It encodes CSARGGRGPPYEQYF.

The rearrangement links TRBV29-1 to TRBJ2-3; 8 bases match TRBD1. V gave up 2 bases and J gave up 1 base; unmatched junction bases: 5. Germline CDR1 is SQVTM and CDR2 is ANQGSEA. There are 15 residues in the CDR3. CDR3 amino acids: CSVEPPDRGTDTQYF. As DNA, the CDR3 is TGCAGCGTTGAACCCCCGGACAGGGGCACAGATACGCAGTATTTT.

The sample holds a few counts of this clonotype. The rearrangement uses TRBV5-1 and TRBJ1-1; no reliable D call. The V gene's germline CDR1 is SGHRS and CDR2 YFSETQ. V was pared by 0 bases and J by 1 base, with 7 bases between. This CDR3 has 14 residues. As DNA, the CDR3 is TGCGCCAGCAGCTTGGGCGAACAGAACACTGAAGCTTTCTTT. This translates into CASSLGEQNTEAFF.

There are many counts of this clonotype. This chain uses TRBV7-3 with TRBJ1-1; 10 bases map to TRBD1. CDR1 and CDR2 from the germline V gene are SGHTA and FQGTGA. The trim removed 5 bases at V and 4 bases at J, leaving 10 bases unmatched. The CDR3 runs 16 residues. In DNA, the CDR3 is TGTGCCAGCAGCCCTGGGGACAGGGGTAAGGCCACTGAAGCTTTCTTT. Translating it yields CASSPGDRGKATEAFF.

The rearrangement joins TRBV30 to TRBJ2-7, with 11 bases fitting TRBD1. The germline V gene encodes CDR1 GTSNPN and CDR2 SVGIG (reference sequence). The CDR3 contains 14 residues. The junction had 5 bases not matched to a gene; V was cut back by 5 bases and J by 2 bases. The CDR3 nucleotides are TGTGCCTGGGCTCCGGGACAGGGGGCCTACGAGCAGTACTTC. Translated, it gives CAWAPGQGAYEQYF.

This clonotype was recorded many times. This sequence joins TRBV7-2 and TRBJ2-7; no clear D gene. V was clipped by 2 bases and J by 2 bases, with 7 bases between them. The CDR3 sequence is 13 residues long. From germline, CDR1 is SGHTA and CDR2 FQGNSA. In DNA form, the CDR3 reads TGTGCCAGCAGCTTAAATCCCACCTACGAGCAGTACTTC. Protein: CASSLNPTYEQYF.

The chain employs TRBV18 and TRBJ2-1; 9 nucleotides align to TRBD2. CDR1 KGHSH and CDR2 LQKENI come from the germline V gene. Trimming took 1 base from V and 3 from J; bases not matched to a gene: 1. The CDR3 contains 15 residues. The CDR3 region is CASSPLAGDYNEQFF. The CDR3 DNA sequence: TGTGCCAGCTCACCACTAGCGGGAGACTACAATGAGCAGTTCTTC.

This clonotype was found a few times. The chain employs TRBV20-1 and TRBJ2-7; D remains unclear. The CDR3 extends over 12 amino acids. The ends were cut back, 4 bases at V and 1 base at J, with 8 bases in the middle. Germline loops: CDR1 DFQATT, CDR2 SNEGSKA (reference sequence). CDR3 bases: TGCAGTGCTAACCCTTATTCCTACGAGCAGTACTTC. Translation: CSANPYSYEQYF.

This clonotype was seen a handful of times. The chain has TRBV4-1 and TRBJ1-2; the match to TRBD1 covers 7 bases. This CDR3 has 16 amino acids. The germline V gene has CDR1 MGHRA and CDR2 YSYEKL. V dropped 4 bases and J dropped 5; count of bases not matched to a gene: 13. The DNA for the CDR3 is TGCGCCAGCAGCCCCCACCGGGACAGCAACCTTTATGGCTACACCTTC. Translation: CASSPHRDSNLYGYTF.

This clonotype was seen a handful of times. The rearrangement joins TRBV7-9 to TRBJ1-3; D uncertain. CDR3 length equals 13 residues. The V end lost 8 bases, the J end lost 5 bases, and 13 bases lay between the germline ends. CDR1 is SEHNR and CDR2 is FQNEAQ in the germline V gene (reference sequence). The CDR3 sequence is CASRREGRNTIYF. The DNA for the CDR3 is TGTGCCAGCCGAAGGGAGGGAAGAAACACCATATATTTT.

The sample holds many counts of this clonotype. The chain joins TRBV7-2 to TRBJ2-3, with D possibly being TRBD1 (5 bases). Trimming left V 2 bases short and J 4 bases short, with 7 bases between. The germline CDR1 and CDR2 sequences are SGHTA and FQGNSA. This CDR3 is built from 13 residues. This CDR3 reads CASSLQGSDTQYF. The CDR3 DNA reads TGTGCCAGCAGCTTACAGGGTTCAGATACGCAGTATTTT.

The J gene is TRBJ2-1, the V gene TRBV12-3 or TRBV12-4; maybe TRBD1 (6 bases). CDR3 length: 15 amino acids. Deletions cut 6 bases from V and 12 bases from J, with 24 bases between. DNA of the CDR3: TGTGCCAGCAGGCCCAGCCCTACTGGGGGCCCCGGGCAGTTCTTC. Residues: CASRPSPTGGPGQFF.

This clonotype was observed at least ten times. V usage is TRBV7-2 and J usage is TRBJ2-7; TRBD2 might be the D (5 bases). Trimming removed 5 bases from V and 2 bases from J, with 16 bases in between. Germline V gene lookup returns CDR1 SGHTA and CDR2 FQGNSA. The CDR3 extends over 15 amino acids. CDR3 coding DNA: TGTGCCAGCAGCGTCGGAACTAGTGCGCCCTACGAGCAGTACTTC. Protein product: CASSVGTSAPYEQYF.

This clonotype was picked up a small number of times. The chain joins TRBV27 to TRBJ2-1; maybe TRBD2 (6 bases). Germline V gene sequence: CDR1 MNHEY, CDR2 SMNVEV (reference sequence). The CDR3 covers 15 residues. V gave up 5 bases and J gave up 3 bases, with 14 bases separating them. The CDR3 DNA sequence: TGTGCCAGCAGTCTTCGGGACTTATTCTACAATGAGCAGTTCTTC. It translates to CASSLRDLFYNEQFF.

This clonotype was counted ten times or more. The chain has TRBV10-3 and TRBJ1-5, with 7 bases aligning to TRBD1. Germline values: CDR1 ENHRY, CDR2 SYGVKD. This CDR3 region has 14 residues. Trimming at V came to 2 bases and at J to 2 bases, leaving 0 bases not matched to a gene. The CDR3 region is CAISEQGGNQPQHF. The CDR3 DNA reads TGTGCCATCAGTGAGCAGGGGGGCAATCAGCCCCAGCATTTT.

This chain connects TRBV20-1 to TRBJ1-2; no clear D gene. The CDR3 spans 12 residues. Looked up from germline, CDR1 is DFQATT and CDR2 is SNEGSKA (reference sequence). The V end was cut by 6 bases, the J end by 8 bases, with 16 bases between. CDR3 sequence reads: CSAYDSSRGYTF. In DNA, the CDR3 is TGCAGTGCCTATGACTCCTCGAGGGGCTACACCTTC.

The sample holds a few counts of this clonotype. The rearrangement joins TRBV29-1 to TRBJ1-4; the D is unclear. Germline V gene lookup returns CDR1 SQVTM and CDR2 ANQGSEA. This CDR3 contains 11 residues. V was cut by 7 bases and J by 5 bases, with 8 bases left in between. This chain's CDR3 is CSAWVNEKLFF. CDR3 nucleotide sequence: TGCAGCGCCTGGGTGAATGAAAAACTGTTTTTT.